The next 29 T cell receptor beta chains were all read from a single sample in a study of shared clonotypes between healthy human individuals. Clones were sequenced by immunoSEQ multiplex PCR, and TCRdb holds only the in-frame ones, with some missing. The table lists approximately 1.5 million clones, approximately 98.5% of them singletons, with about 0.34% in the top ten. Sequenced sample: naive CD4+ T cells sorted from blood. Subset given: CD45RA+ positively selected. Every receptor here comes from a man younger than 40 in good health.

J is TRBJ1-2 and V is TRBV28; TRBD1 matches at 8 bases. CDR1 MDHEN and CDR2 SYDVKM come from the germline V gene. The junction had 11 bases not matched to a gene; V was cut back by 6 bases and J by 5 bases. The CDR3 length is 15 residues. The CDR3 is CASRAGTGGGYGYTF. CDR3 DNA sequence: TGTGCCAGCAGAGCCGGGACAGGAGGCGGGTATGGCTACACCTTC.

The V and J genes are TRBV14 and TRBJ2-1, with D possibly called TRBD1 or TRBD2 (5 bases each). Trimming took off 8 bases at V and 4 bases at J, with 15 bases between the two ends. The CDR3 loop spans 14 amino acids. The germline V gene encodes CDR1 SGHDN and CDR2 FVKESK. CDR3 region: CASGLLGTYNEQFF. CDR3 DNA: TGTGCCAGCGGTTTATTGGGGACGTACAATGAGCAGTTCTTC.

The chain links TRBV4-1 to TRBJ2-3, with a weak D call TRBD1 (5 bases). V was trimmed by 0 bases and J by 3 bases, leaving 16 bases between them. CDR3 length: 17 amino acids. Germline V gene sequence: CDR1 MGHRA, CDR2 YSYEKL. The DNA of the CDR3 is TGCGCCAGCAGCCAAGATACTGGGGCGGCAGGGACAGATACGCAGTATTTT. Its protein is CASSQDTGAAGTDTQYF.

This chain links TRBV9 with TRBJ2-1, with TRBD2 identical over 13 bases. There are 17 residues in the CDR3. The germline CDR1 and CDR2 sequences are SGDLS and YYNGEE. The V and J ends lost 3 bases and 7 bases, in that order; junction bases with no gene match: 10. The CDR3 here is CASSARLAGGNGNEQFF. In DNA form, the CDR3 reads TGTGCCAGCAGCGCAAGACTAGCGGGAGGAAACGGTAATGAGCAGTTCTTC. The whole variable domain, remainder taken from reference TRBV9 and TRBJ2-1, is DSGVTQTPKHLITATGQRVTLRCSPRSGDLSVYWYQQSLDQGLQFLIQYYNGEERAKGNILERFSAQQFPDLHSELNLSSLELGDSALYFCASSARLAGGNGNEQFFGPGTRLTVL.

The rearrangement links TRBV7-8 to TRBJ2-1; tentative D call: TRBD2 (6 bases). There are 16 residues in the CDR3. Deletions cut 3 bases from V and 4 bases from J, with 16 bases between. The germline V gene has CDR1 SGHVS and CDR2 FQNEAQ. The DNA of the CDR3 is TGTGCCAGCAGCTTCACGGAGGGCCGGGGTTACAATGAGCAGTTCTTC. Translated, it gives CASSFTEGRGYNEQFF. The full variable domain, in which reference TRBV7-8 and TRBJ2-1 provide the parts outside the CDR3, is GAGVSQSPRYKVAKRGQDVALRCDPISGHVSLFWYQQALGQGPEFLTYFQNEAQLDKSGLPSDRFFAERPEGSVSTLKIQRTQQEDSAVYLCASSFTEGRGYNEQFFGPGTRLTVL.

The rearrangement joins TRBV19 to TRBJ2-5, with TRBD2 matching over 10 bases. CDR1 LNHDA and CDR2 SQIVND come from the germline V gene (reference sequence). Trimming cost V 3 bases and J 6 bases; bases outside gene matches: 22. CDR3 size: 20 residues. In nucleotides, the CDR3 is TGTGCCAGTAGTATGGGTTCGGCTAGCGGGAGTTTAACCCCACTGAAGACCCAGTACTTC. It specifies CASSMGSASGSLTPLKTQYF.

The genes are TRBV6-1 and TRBJ2-1, with no clear D. This CDR3 is built from 12 residues. From germline, CDR1 is MNHNS and CDR2 SASEGT. Trimming cost V 7 bases and J 7 bases, with 11 bases left between them. For the CDR3, the DNA is TGTGCCAGCAACGGCCTTATGAATGAGCAGTTCTTC. Amino acids: CASNGLMNEQFF.

The chain recombines TRBV5-1 with TRBJ2-5, with D unclear. This CDR3 is built from 14 residues. The V gene lost 2 bases and the J gene lost 2 bases, with 10 bases spanning the gap. Germline V lookup: CDR1 SGHRS, CDR2 YFSETQ. The CDR3 coding sequence is TGCGCCAGCAGCTTTCAACCCACACAAGAGACCCAGTACTTC. It codes for CASSFQPTQETQYF.

This chain connects TRBV4-1 to TRBJ1-4; D is perhaps TRBD1 (5 bases). Looked up from germline, CDR1 is MGHRA and CDR2 is YSYEKL. V gave up 0 bases and J gave up 10 bases, with 15 bases separating them. The CDR3 is 15 amino acids. CDR3 sequence reads: CASSQDRSGFGKLFF. In DNA, the CDR3 is TGCGCCAGCAGCCAAGATAGATCAGGGTTCGGAAAACTGTTTTTT.

CDR3 nucleotides: TGTGCCAGCAGCCTAGGGACTACCTACGAGCAGTACTTC. Its protein product is CASSLGTTYEQYF. The gene calls are TRBV5-5 and TRBJ2-7, with 7 nucleotides matching TRBD2. Per the germline V gene, CDR1 is SGHKS and CDR2 is YYEKEE (reference sequence). With 4 bases clipped from V and 2 bases from J, the junction kept 3 bases outside the gene matches. This CDR3 is built from 13 residues.

The genes are TRBV7-9 and TRBJ1-4; TRBD1 is a possible D gene (6 bases). In germline, CDR1 is SEHNR, CDR2 FQNEAQ (reference sequence). V lost 5 bases to trimming and J lost 7 bases, with 11 bases between them. The CDR3 contains 13 residues. The CDR3 region has the DNA TGTGCCAGCAGCCTGGACAGTGGTGAAAAACTGTTTTTT. Translation gives CASSLDSGEKLFF. Complete variable domain (other parts from reference TRBV7-9 and TRBJ1-4): DTGVSQNPRHKITKRGQNVTFRCDPISEHNRLYWYRQTLGQGPEFLTYFQNEAQLEKSRLLSDRFSAERPKGSFSTLEIQRTEQGDSAMYLCASSLDSGEKLFFGSGTQLSVL.

V usage is TRBV19 and J usage is TRBJ2-1, with D possibly matching TRBD2 (6 bases). The V end was cut by 7 bases, the J end by 4 bases, with 17 bases between. The V gene's germline CDR1 is LNHDA and CDR2 SQIVND (reference sequence). The CDR3 sequence is 15 residues long. The CDR3: CASTVRTAGYNEQFF. Here the CDR3 DNA reads TGTGCCAGTACGGTCCGTACGGCGGGGTACAATGAGCAGTTCTTC.

J is TRBJ1-1 and V is TRBV5-1; unclear D gene. The V end lost 2 bases, the J end lost 1 base, and 12 bases lay between the germline ends. CDR1 is SGHRS, CDR2 YFSETQ, per germline. This CDR3 has 15 amino acids. Here the CDR3 DNA reads TGCGCCAGCAGCTTTCCCAGTCCCGGGAACACTGAAGCTTTCTTT. It specifies CASSFPSPGNTEAFF.

The CDR3 is CASTSRGGTRIGSYNEQFF. CDR3 nucleotide sequence: TGTGCCAGCACCTCAAGGGGCGGGACTAGGATTGGCTCCTACAATGAGCAGTTCTTC. The J gene is TRBJ2-1, the V gene TRBV7-2; 8 nucleotides agree with TRBD2. This CDR3 is built from 19 residues. Germline CDR1 is SGHTA and CDR2 is FQGNSA. With 7 bases clipped from V and 0 bases from J, the junction kept 17 bases outside the gene matches.

The V gene is TRBV10-2, the J gene TRBJ2-7; no clear D. The CDR3 loop spans 14 amino acids. Germline loops: CDR1 WSHSY, CDR2 SAAADI. Trimming pared 2 bases from V and 3 bases from J, leaving 11 bases between. CDR3 nucleotide sequence: TGCGCCAGCAGTGAGATCTTGGCGGACTACGAGCAGTACTTC. Amino acids: CASSEILADYEQYF.

The rearrangement uses TRBV10-3 and TRBJ2-7, with 12 positions matching TRBD1. CDR3 length equals 13 residues. With V trimmed by 6 bases and J by 6 bases, 3 bases remained unmatched. Germline lookup yields CDR1 ENHRY and CDR2 SYGVKD. The CDR3 loop reads CAISRDRGLEQYF. The CDR3 bases are TGTGCCATCAGCCGGGACAGGGGGCTCGAGCAGTACTTC.

This chain uses TRBV5-4 with TRBJ2-1, with 11 bases fitting TRBD2. Germline trimming cut 1 base from V and 7 bases from J; bases unmatched to any gene: 4. This CDR3 has 15 amino acids. Germline CDR1 SGHNT, CDR2 YYREEE (reference sequence). This chain's CDR3 is CASSLIIAGGNEQFF. The CDR3, as DNA: TGTGCCAGCAGCTTGATAATAGCGGGAGGGAATGAGCAGTTCTTC.

This rearrangement joins TRBV10-2 to TRBJ1-1, with a tentative D call TRBD1 (5 bases). The CDR3 covers 14 residues. The V and J ends lost 10 bases and 2 bases respectively, with 17 bases between them. Germline CDR1 reads WSHSY; CDR2 reads SAAADI. CDR3: CATRGANQNTEAFF. CDR3 coding DNA: TGCGCCACTCGAGGGGCCAACCAAAACACTGAAGCTTTCTTT.

This chain connects TRBV7-6 to TRBJ2-2; the match to TRBD2 covers 11 bases. Per the germline V gene, CDR1 is SGHVS and CDR2 is FNYEAQ. The J segment lost 7 bases and the V segment lost 2 bases, leaving 6 bases of the junction unmatched. This CDR3 is built from 16 residues. CDR3 protein: CASSLSTGTSGGELFF. The DNA for the CDR3 is TGTGCCAGCAGCTTATCCACCGGGACTAGCGGCGGGGAGCTGTTTTTT.

This clone was detected only once. The rearrangement uses TRBV5-1 and TRBJ1-5; no firm D call. The CDR3 is 15 amino acids. Germline V gene sequence: CDR1 SGHRS, CDR2 YFSETQ. Trimming cost V 4 bases and J 4 bases, with 15 bases left between them. The CDR3 spells CASSLMGIRNQPQHF. The CDR3 region has the DNA TGCGCCAGCAGCCTAATGGGAATAAGGAATCAGCCCCAGCATTTT.

V is TRBV28 and J is TRBJ1-4; D uncertain. CDR3 length: 17 amino acids. Germline V gene sequence: CDR1 MDHEN, CDR2 SYDVKM. V gave up 6 bases and J gave up 0 bases, with 17 bases separating them. CDR3 region: CASRNSEGIATNEKLFF. The CDR3 region has the DNA TGTGCCAGCAGGAATTCTGAGGGAATCGCAACTAATGAAAAACTGTTTTTT.

The J gene is TRBJ2-6, the V gene TRBV28; the D call may be TRBD1 or TRBD2 (6 bases each). This CDR3 is 17 amino acids long. V was cut by 6 bases and J by 0 bases, with 15 bases left in between. Germline values: CDR1 MDHEN, CDR2 SYDVKM. The CDR3 DNA sequence: TGTGCCAGCAGCCAGTTCTGGGGGGCCTCTGGGGCCAACGTCCTGACTTTC. It is translated as CASSQFWGASGANVLTF.

The chain employs TRBV5-1 and TRBJ2-1; 7 bases map to TRBD2. The CDR3 is made up of 15 amino acids. Germline V gene data show CDR1 as SGHRS and CDR2 as YFSETQ. Losses at the gene ends were 0 bases for V and 7 bases for J; bases not matched to a gene: 7. CDR3 sequence reads: CASSLVMREYNEQFF. CDR3 sequence (DNA): TGCGCCAGCAGCTTGGTAATGCGGGAGTATAATGAGCAGTTCTTC.

The chain couples TRBV2 to TRBJ2-3, with 12 bases fitting TRBD2. The CDR3 totals 16 residues. Germline assignment: CDR1 SNHLY and CDR2 FYNNEI. The V gene end was trimmed by 4 bases and the J gene end by 3 bases; junction bases not matched to a gene: 5. CDR3: CASSGLAGGKTDTQYF. CDR3 DNA sequence: TGTGCCAGCAGTGGGCTAGCGGGAGGGAAAACAGATACGCAGTATTTT.

The chain combines TRBV28 with TRBJ1-5; possibly TRBD1 for D (5 bases). Germline V gene lookup returns CDR1 MDHEN and CDR2 SYDVKM. With 3 bases removed from V and 7 bases from J, the gap between germline ends came to 10 bases. This CDR3 has 13 residues. CDR3 loop: CASSFGRAQPQHF. The DNA of the CDR3 is TGTGCCAGCAGTTTCGGCAGGGCGCAGCCCCAGCATTTT.

The chain combines TRBV2 with TRBJ2-1, with 14 nucleotides matching TRBD2. V was pared by 5 bases and J by 6 bases, with 12 bases of the junction left unmatched. CDR3 size: 18 residues. From germline, CDR1 is SNHLY and CDR2 FYNNEI. CDR3 amino acids: CASSRRLAGGQGGNEQFF. The CDR3 nucleotides are TGTGCCAGCAGTCGACGACTAGCGGGAGGGCAGGGAGGCAATGAGCAGTTCTTC.

This chain connects TRBV6-5 to TRBJ2-1; 7 nucleotides line up with TRBD2. Trimming at V came to 2 bases and at J to 5 bases, leaving 6 bases not matched to a gene. The CDR3 is made up of 15 amino acids. The germline gives CDR1 MNHEY, CDR2 SVGAGI. DNA for the CDR3: TGTGCCAGCAGTTACGGGGGGGAAACGAACAATGAGCAGTTCTTC. It specifies CASSYGGETNNEQFF.

The rearrangement uses TRBV19 and TRBJ2-5; D is unresolved. This CDR3 is 13 amino acids long. Germline V lookup: CDR1 LNHDA, CDR2 SQIVND (reference sequence). Trimming removed 6 bases at V and 4 bases at J, with 12 bases between. The CDR3 nucleotides are TGTGCCAGTAGCCTAAGGCTAGGAGAGACCCAGTACTTC. Encoded protein: CASSLRLGETQYF.

As concerns this clone: The same CDR3 arises from other DNA sequences in this sample as well. V and J are TRBV7-9 and TRBJ2-3; 12 bases line up with TRBD2. CDR1 and CDR2 from the germline V gene are SEHNR and FQNEAQ (reference sequence). Trimming took 5 bases from V and 6 from J; bases not matched to a gene: 3. This CDR3 is built from 14 residues. CDR3 protein: CASSRTSGTDTQYF. The CDR3 bases are TGTGCCAGCAGCAGGACTAGCGGGACGGATACGCAGTATTTT.